Listed below are T cell receptor beta chains from one sample, sequenced in a study of cytomegalovirus exposure and HLA in healthy donors. TCRdb's table, derived via immunoSEQ multiplex PCR, lists solely in-frame clones and lacks some. The sample holds more than 150,000 clones, more than 75% seen once. The sample consisted of PBMCs. The receptors originated from a young man in good health and CMV-seronegative. Both conserved end residues are part of each CDR3. A D gene is named only where the DNA matches it firmly. Size values are once, few and many counts, or a class for expanded clones, and some rows have none.

CDR3nt,CDR3aa,d_gene,abundance,v_gene,j_gene
TGTGCCAGCAGCCCGGGATCCGAGCAGTTCTTC,CASSPGSEQFF,.,.,TRBV6-6,TRBJ2-1
TGTGCCAGCAGCGGGGGTATGGAGGGAACGCAGTATTTT,CASSGGMEGTQYF,.,.,TRBV9,TRBJ2-3
TGTGCCAGCAGCTACGCGGACAGGGAACATCAGCCCCAGCATTTT,CASSYADREHQPQHF,TRBD1,.,TRBV14,TRBJ1-5
TGTGCCATCAGTGAGTCATTTGGGGAGACTGAAGCTTTCTTT,CAISESFGETEAFF,.,.,TRBV10-3,TRBJ1-1
TGTGCCAGCTCACCTTCGACAGGGGCCCCAGATACGCAGTATTTT,CASSPSTGAPDTQYF,TRBD1,.,TRBV18,TRBJ2-3
TGTGCCAGCAGCGAACTAGCGGGAGGTTACAACGAGCAGTACTTC,CASSELAGGYNEQYF,TRBD2,.,TRBV7-8,TRBJ2-7
TGTGCCAGCAGCTTAGGACTAGCGGGAGTAGGAGAGACCCAGTACTTC,CASSLGLAGVGETQYF,TRBD2,.,TRBV7-9,TRBJ2-5
TGTGCCAGCAGTACCGGGACTAGGGACAATGAGCAGTTCTTC,CASSTGTRDNEQFF,TRBD2,.,TRBV7-2,TRBJ2-1
TGCGCCAGCAGCCAACCGGGACTGACCTATGGCTACACCTTC,CASSQPGLTYGYTF,.,.,TRBV4-1,TRBJ1-2
TGTGCCAGCAGCTTAGGACGACAGGGACGCGGCTACACCTTC,CASSLGRQGRGYTF,TRBD1,.,TRBV7-2,TRBJ1-2
TGCGCCAGCAGCACAGGACAGATTTCACCCCTCCACTTT,CASSTGQISPLHF,.,.,TRBV5-1,TRBJ1-6
TGTGCTAGCAGCCCCGGGACAGGGGCATCAGATACGCAGTATTTT,CASSPGTGASDTQYF,TRBD1,.,TRBV7-7,TRBJ2-3
TGCGCCAGCAGCCAAGACGGACCCGGGACAACCTCCAATGAGCAGTTCTTC,CASSQDGPGTTSNEQFF,.,once,TRBV4-1,TRBJ2-1
TGTGCCAGCAGTCCAGGACAGGGCAACTATGGCTACACCTTC,CASSPGQGNYGYTF,TRBD1,.,TRBV28,TRBJ1-2
TGTGCCATCAGCCCAGCCGGGACAGCGGCTAGCTACACCTTC,CAISPAGTAASYTF,TRBD1,once,TRBV10-3,TRBJ1-2
TGTGCCAGCACGCGGGGACCTGCGGGCTCTGGGGCCAACGTCCTGACTTTC,CASTRGPAGSGANVLTF,.,.,TRBV27,TRBJ2-6